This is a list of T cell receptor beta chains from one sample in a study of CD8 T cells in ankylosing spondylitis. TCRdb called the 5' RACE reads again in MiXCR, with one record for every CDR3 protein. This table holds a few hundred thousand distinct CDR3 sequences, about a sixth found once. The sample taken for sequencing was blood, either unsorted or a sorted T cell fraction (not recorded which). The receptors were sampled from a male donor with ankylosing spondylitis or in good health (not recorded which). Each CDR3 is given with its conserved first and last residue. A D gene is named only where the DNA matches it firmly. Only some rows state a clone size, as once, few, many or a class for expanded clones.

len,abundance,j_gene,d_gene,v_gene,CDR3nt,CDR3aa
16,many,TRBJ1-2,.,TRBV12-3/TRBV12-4,TGTGCCAGCAGTTACGGGGGACCCCTAGCTAACTATGGCTACACCTTC,CASSYGGPLANYGYTF
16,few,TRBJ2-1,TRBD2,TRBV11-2,TGTGCCAGCAGCCCAGAAGCGGGAATTTCCTACAATGAGCAGTTCTTC,CASSPEAGISYNEQFF
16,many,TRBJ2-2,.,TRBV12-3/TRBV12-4,TGTGCCAGCAGTTCGGGACCTCACGCGAACACCGGGGAGCTGTTTTTT,CASSSGPHANTGELFF
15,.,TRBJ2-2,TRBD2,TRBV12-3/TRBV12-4,TGTGCCAGCAGGGATAGCGGGAGTCGGACCGGGGAGCTGTTTTTT,CASRDSGSRTGELFF
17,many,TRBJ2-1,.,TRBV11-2,TGTGCCAGCAGCCCCGTTTTCCGGGACCCCAGGCGGAATGAGCAGTTCTTC,CASSPVFRDPRRNEQFF
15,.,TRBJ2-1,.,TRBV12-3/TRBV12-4,TGTGCCAGCTCACCCTCAGGGAGTGGTGTCCATGAGCAGTTCTTC,CASSPSGSGVHEQFF
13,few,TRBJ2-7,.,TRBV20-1,TGCAGTGCGGATTCTAGCGCTAGTTACGAGCAGTACTTC,CSADSSASYEQYF
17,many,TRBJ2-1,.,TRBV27,TGTGCCAGCAGCCACACCCCCGACAGGGAGGGCTACAATGAGCAGTTCTTC,CASSHTPDREGYNEQFF
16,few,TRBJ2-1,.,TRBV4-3,TGCGCCAGCAGCCAAGATGTCACCGAGACGGACAATGAGCAGTTCTTC,CASSQDVTETDNEQFF
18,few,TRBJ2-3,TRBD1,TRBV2,TGTGCCAGCAGTGAAAGGATAGGACAGGGGGTTAGCACAGATACGCAGTATTTT,CASSERIGQGVSTDTQYF
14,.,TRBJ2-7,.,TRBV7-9,TGTGCCAGCAGCTTAAGGGGATCTCGATACGAGCAGTACTTC,CASSLRGSRYEQYF
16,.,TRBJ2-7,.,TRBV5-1,TGCGCCAGCAGCTCTCCGGGAAAGGGGGACTACTACGAGCAGTACTTC,CASSSPGKGDYYEQYF
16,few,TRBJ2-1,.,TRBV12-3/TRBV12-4,TGTGCCAGCAGTTTAAGGTTTTTAGGCAACTACAATGAGCAGTTCTTC,CASSLRFLGNYNEQFF
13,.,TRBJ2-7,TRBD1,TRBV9,TGTGCCAGCGGAAGGACAGGGGTGGGCGAGCAGTACTTC,CASGRTGVGEQYF
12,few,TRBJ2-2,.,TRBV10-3,TGTGGAACTGTTGGGGAAACCGGGGAGCTGTTTTTT,CGTVGETGELFF
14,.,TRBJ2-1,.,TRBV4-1,TGCGCCAGCAGCCAAGAACAGGGGCTCGGGAGGCAGTTCTTC,CASSQEQGLGRQFF
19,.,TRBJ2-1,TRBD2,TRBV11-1,TGTGCCAGCAGCTTACTATTAGCGGGATCGACTACTTCCTACAATGAGCAGTTCTTC,CASSLLLAGSTTSYNEQFF
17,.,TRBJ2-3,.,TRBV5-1,TGCGCCAGCAGCTTGGATGGGCCATACCCACCTCCGGATACGCAGTATTTT,CASSLDGPYPPPDTQYF
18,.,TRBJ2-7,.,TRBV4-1,TGCGCCAGCAGCCAAGAAGGGGGTGGGCAGGGTCGACCCTACGAGCAGTACTTC,CASSQEGGGQGRPYEQYF
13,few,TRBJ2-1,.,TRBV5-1,TGCGCCAGCAGCTGGGCCGTGGATTACGAGCAGTTCTTC,CASSWAVDYEQFF